A single sample gave rise to the 9 T cell receptor beta chains below, sequenced in a study of CD8 T cells in Susac syndrome. Random hexamers served to reverse transcribe about 0.45 to 1 ug RNA. Each CDR3 protein gets one entry after TCRdb re-called the immunoSEQ multiplex PCR reads with MiXCR. The sample includes under 550,000 distinct CDR3 sequences, more than 80% of them seen just once. Sequenced material: CD8+ T cells from PBMCs. These receptors were collected from a human donor with multiple sclerosis.

The V call is TRBV29-1, the J call TRBJ1-2; TRBD1 aligns across 10 bases. This CDR3 is 15 amino acids long. Germline lookup yields CDR1 SQVTM and CDR2 ANQGSEA. V gave up 2 bases and J gave up 8 bases; unmatched junction bases: 11. CDR3 region: CSVETPGQGLGGYTF. Here the CDR3 DNA reads TGCAGCGTTGAAACACCGGGACAGGGGCTGGGGGGCTACACCTTC.

In nucleotides, the CDR3 is TGTGCCAGCAGTTCCCCCGGACTTGAGCAGTACTTC. Protein product: CASSSPGLEQYF. The chain joins TRBV6-5 to TRBJ2-7; TRBD2 might be the D (5 bases). Germline values: CDR1 MNHEY, CDR2 SVGAGI. The CDR3 covers 12 residues. The V end lost 4 bases, the J end lost 7 bases, and 11 bases lay between the germline ends.

The chain uses TRBV5-1 and TRBJ2-3, with 7 bases identical to TRBD1. CDR3 length: 18 residues. Per the germline V gene, CDR1 is SGHRS and CDR2 is YFSETQ. V lost 4 bases and J lost 0; bases outside the gene matches: 14. CDR3 sequence: CASSPRTGGITSTDTQYF. In DNA form, the CDR3 reads TGCGCCAGCAGCCCAAGGACAGGAGGCATAACTAGCACAGATACGCAGTATTTT. The full variable domain, in which reference TRBV5-1 and TRBJ2-3 provide the parts outside the CDR3, is KAGVTQTPRYLIKTRGQQVTLSCSPISGHRSVSWYQQTPGQGLQFLFEYFSETQRNKGNFPGRFSGRQFSNSRSEMNVSTLELGDSALYLCASSPRTGGITSTDTQYFGPGTRLTVL.

This chain uses TRBV5-6 with TRBJ1-1; 12 nucleotides match TRBD1. CDR1 is SGHDT and CDR2 is YYEEEE in the germline V gene. J was trimmed by 6 bases and V by 5 bases; bases with no gene match: 8. This CDR3 is built from 15 residues. The DNA for the CDR3 is TGTGCCAGCAGTCTAGACGGGACAGGGGGCCCTGAAGCTTTCTTT. Its translation: CASSLDGTGGPEAFF.

This chain uses TRBV4-1 with TRBJ2-3, with TRBD1 identical over 7 bases. The CDR3 sequence is 18 residues long. Germline-derived CDR1 and CDR2 are MGHRA and YSYEKL. Losses at the gene ends were 4 bases for V and 0 bases for J; bases not matched to a gene: 13. CDR3: CASSRFKAGGDSTDTQYF. The DNA of the CDR3 is TGCGCCAGCAGCCGATTCAAAGCAGGGGGTGATAGCACAGATACGCAGTATTTT.

CDR3 in DNA: TGCAGCGTTCTCACAGGGGCCGACTACGAGCAGTACTTC. As protein: CSVLTGADYEQYF. V and J are TRBV29-1 and TRBJ2-7, with TRBD1 matching over 7 bases. V shed 5 bases and J 3 bases; nucleotides not matched to a gene: 7. The germline CDR1 and CDR2 sequences are SQVTM and ANQGSEA. The length of the CDR3 is 13 residues.

The chain carries TRBV6-2 or TRBV6-3 and TRBJ2-7; TRBD2 aligns across 11 bases. The germline V gene encodes CDR1 MNHEY and CDR2 SVGEGT. Unmatched junction bases numbered 2, after V lost 5 bases and J lost 2 bases. This CDR3 has 14 amino acids. CDR3 protein: CASSAGLAAYEQYF. In DNA, the CDR3 is TGTGCCAGCAGTGCGGGACTAGCGGCCTACGAGCAGTACTTC.

This clonotype showed up just a few times. The rearrangement joins TRBV2 to TRBJ2-7; D is undetermined. This CDR3 spans 13 amino acids. Germline V gene data show CDR1 as SNHLY and CDR2 as FYNNEI. V shed 6 bases and J shed 0 bases, with 9 bases lying between them. The CDR3 region has the DNA TGTGCCAGCAGACCGCCGGACTCCTACGAGCAGTACTTC. As protein: CASRPPDSYEQYF. The variable domain in full, with the rest retrieved from reference TRBV2 and TRBJ2-7, is EPEVTQTPSHQVTQMGQEVILRCVPISNHLYFYWYRQILGQKVEFLVSFYNNEISEKSEIFDDQFSVERPDGSNFTLKIRSTKLEDSAMYFCASRPPDSYEQYFGPGTRLTVT.

The rearrangement joins TRBV3-1 to TRBJ2-3; 15 bases match TRBD2. The germline gives CDR1 LGHDT, CDR2 YNNKEL (reference sequence). The trim removed 0 bases at V and 5 bases at J, leaving 6 bases unmatched. The CDR3 totals 18 residues. CDR3 in amino acids: CASSQDLGLAGGIDTQYF. The CDR3 DNA sequence: TGTGCCAGCAGCCAAGATTTGGGACTAGCGGGGGGCATAGATACGCAGTATTTT.